The T cell receptor beta chain under discussion was sequenced for a study of blood T cell repertoires in COVID-19 (TCRdb year 2020). Turning to the overall study: Samples covering the acute and convalescent phases of COVID-19 were provided by collaborators in the United States, Italy and Spain. Where HLA class I and class II types were available, the types were taken from metadata supplied by the sample provider, not from assay-based typing. Nearly every sample came with metadata listing a de-identified subject ID, COVID-19 status, age in years and sex. Deeply sampled blood TCRbeta repertoires from subjects exposed to, actively infected with, or recovered from COVID-19 were included in the dataset. The samples were drawn from two sources: the first 160 participants of the ongoing ImmuneRACE study, and 1,000 to 1,500 subjects contributed by 6 global collaborators. The repertoires were released in a freely available public database meant as a resource for research on the immune response to SARS-CoV-2. The material from the prospective study consisted of cDNA or gDNA derived from T cells, B-cell-depleted T cells, or PBMCs. What the authors observed across the whole study: How much clinical and demographic metadata was included differed by source and by participant, and the metadata was provided uncurated.

For this clone: The antigen this receptor binds is unknown. Per-nucleotide qualities are absent, and no much larger clonotype sits a single base away.

TCRbeta CDR3 regions were amplified from genomic DNA using the immunoSEQ Assay, a bias-controlled multiplex PCR. Turning to the authors' computational methods: The number of nucleated cells in each sample was estimated by amplification of reference gene primers within the assay. Sequence reads were collapsed and filtered to measure the absolute abundance of every unique TCRbeta CDR3 rearrangement. For each sample, productive Simpson clonality was calculated by taking the square root of Simpson's diversity index across productive rearrangements. TCRdb took over this immuneACCESS table, retaining in-frame rearrangements with V and J assigned. Such tables are incomplete; in checked studies, under half of the missing clones stem from an unresolved V gene, and the remainder is unexplained. V and J calls and clone size come straight from that table; D and trimming were deduced from the DNA. Across this sample there are around 140,000 clones, with around 87% seen only once. The ten largest clonotypes hold around 11% of the sample.

Participants in the prospective study were enrolled through a virtual design, were aged roughly 18 to 95 years, and lived in 24 United States geographic areas. In the prospective study, participants were assigned to cohorts based on the clinical history participants reported in a screening survey and a study questionnaire. For ImmuneRACE Cohort 3, a participant was defined as recovered based on two consecutive negative NP/OP PCR tests, clearance by a healthcare professional, or resolution of symptoms. Each participant in the prospective study had whole blood, serum and a nasopharyngeal or oropharyngeal swab collected by mobile phlebotomists. Additional blood draws and questionnaires over an approximately 2-month period could optionally be provided by prospective study participants. Before DNA extraction, prospective study blood samples were shipped either frozen or at room temperature. The sequence derives from a man in his sixties who had recovered from COVID-19. Sequencing was carried out using PBMCs or T cells enriched from blood (not recorded which).

The CDR3 is CASSERGLWGYTF. The DNA reads TGTGCCAGCAGTGAGAGGGGGCTATGGGGCTACACCTTC. The V gene is TRBV2 and the J gene is TRBJ1-2, with 7 bases matching TRBD1. Including cysteine and phenylalanine, the CDR3 has 13 amino acids. The entry retains the CDR3 DNA only, 39 bases that are in frame from base 1. Ends trimmed: V by 3 bases, J by 8 bases; bases unmatched to a gene: 6. The germline V gene encodes CDR1 SNHLY and CDR2 FYNNEI.